This record covers a single TCR beta chain. The target antigen is unknown. This specimen comes from a study of PD-1 blockade in classical Hodgkin lymphoma. Study details: Patients were infused with nivolumab 3 mg/kg every 2 weeks. Study results and caveats: A significant rise in TCR diversity was seen by C4D1 for CD4+ cells but not for CD8+ cells. Exclusion removed patients who began nivolumab under 1 year after ASCT.

Relapse after autologous stem cell transplantation occurred in every patient, and brentuximab vedotin exposure varied. Best response was recorded as complete response, partial response or progressive disease. Sequencing was performed with immunoSEQ multiplex PCR; in TCRdb, only in-frame clones are kept and a portion is missing. The data hold roughly 50,000 clones, with about 78% observed a single time. This CDR3 contains 12 residues. Looked up from germline, CDR1 is SQVTM and CDR2 is ANQGSEA. The V end was cut by 6 bases, the J end by 8 bases, with 14 bases between. This TCR derives from a human donor with classical Hodgkin lymphoma. This chain uses TRBV29-1 with TRBJ1-3, with D hard to call. The specimen was peripheral blood mononuclear cells (PBMCs), collected before the second cycle of nivolumab. CDR3 protein: CSVQLGGDTIYF. The CDR3 nucleotides are TGCAGCGTGCAGCTCGGCGGGGACACCATATATTTT.